These T cell receptor beta chains were read from a single sample in a study of CD8 T cells in ankylosing spondylitis. One entry per CDR3 protein, called by TCRdb with MiXCR from the 5' RACE reads. This table holds some 450,000 distinct CDR3 sequences, 15% to 20% found once. Sequencing was done on a sample of blood, either unsorted or a sorted T cell fraction (not recorded which). Receptors were obtained from a male donor with ankylosing spondylitis. Both conserved end residues are part of each CDR3.

TRBJ2-3,TRBV12-3/TRBV12-4,CASSFEGFAVGSTDTQYF
TRBJ2-1,TRBV5-6,CASSLSLSGGNNEQFF
TRBJ2-3,TRBV14,CASSPGTVGDTQYF
TRBJ1-3,TRBV4-1,CASSQDRSGNTIYF
TRBJ2-5,TRBV20-1,CSARDAELLQETQYF
TRBJ2-2,TRBV7-2,CASSLPPGGNTGELFF
TRBJ2-2,TRBV28,CASSLGGALPPGELFF
TRBJ2-1,TRBV12-3/TRBV12-4,CASSLGTRGYNEQFF
TRBJ2-3,TRBV4-1,CASNPGQGATDTQYF
TRBJ2-1,TRBV9,CASSVGGGSSYNEQFF
TRBJ2-1,TRBV27,CASSFLRGGVHEQFF
TRBJ2-7,TRBV6-1,CASETRNRGPYEQYF
TRBJ1-6,TRBV7-3,CASSYGQGRNSPLHF
TRBJ2-5,TRBV10-3,CAISESNLRETQYF
TRBJ2-2,TRBV29-1,CSVDSREDTGELFF
TRBJ2-5,TRBV7-9,CASSPSIGETQYF
TRBJ1-1,TRBV5-1,CASSLGRQGKNTEAFF
TRBJ2-3,TRBV27,CASRVRSDSTDTQYF